Following are 5 T cell receptor beta chains from one sample sequenced in a study of blood T cell repertoires in COVID-19. Only in-frame clones appear in the TCRdb table, and some are missing; sequencing was by immunoSEQ multiplex PCR. The data contain about 300,000 clones, around 90% of them singletons. Sequenced sample: PBMCs or T cells enriched from blood (not recorded which). These receptors all stem from a woman aged 40 to 55 who had recovered from COVID-19.

The rearrangement uses TRBV6-5 and TRBJ1-5; D call uncertain. V gave up 2 bases and J gave up 5 bases, with 13 bases separating them. The CDR3 is 15 amino acids. Germline CDR1 MNHEY, CDR2 SVGAGI. CDR3 sequence (DNA): TGTGCCAGCAGTTACGGGTCTCTTCAGGATCAGCCCCAGCATTTT. This encodes CASSYGSLQDQPQHF.

This sequence joins TRBV6-5 and TRBJ2-1, with 10 bases aligning to TRBD1. This CDR3 region has 14 residues. Germline CDR1 MNHEY, CDR2 SVGAGI. The V segment lost 4 bases and the J segment 9 bases; nucleotides outside the gene matches: 6. CDR3 sequence (DNA): TGTGCCAGCAGTTCCCCGGGACAGGGGATTGAGCAGTTCTTC. Translated, it gives CASSSPGQGIEQFF.

The chain carries TRBV30 and TRBJ2-3; 8 bases are shared with TRBD1. This CDR3 has 15 amino acids. Germline V gene lookup returns CDR1 GTSNPN and CDR2 SVGIG (reference sequence). V lost 0 bases and J lost 4; bases outside the gene matches: 6. The CDR3 DNA reads TGTGCCTGGAGTGTACATGTGACAGGGGCAGATACGCAGTATTTT. It translates to CAWSVHVTGADTQYF.

This clone was detected only once. The chain couples TRBV10-3 to TRBJ2-3, with 13 bases that match TRBD2. The CDR3 has 15 amino acids. Germline V gene sequence: CDR1 ENHRY, CDR2 SYGVKD. Trimming cost V 8 bases and J 2 bases; bases outside gene matches: 4. CDR3 in amino acids: CAIQTSGGNTDTQYF. The CDR3 nucleotides read TGTGCCATCCAGACTAGCGGGGGGAACACAGATACGCAGTATTTT.

The chain combines TRBV6-2 or TRBV6-3 with TRBJ2-1, with D perhaps matching TRBD1 (6 bases). With 2 bases removed from V and 9 bases from J, the gap between germline ends came to 11 bases. The CDR3 has 13 amino acids. The germline V gene has CDR1 MNHEY and CDR2 SVGEGT. The CDR3 region is CASSYVGAAEQFF. The CDR3 DNA sequence: TGTGCCAGCAGTTACGTGGGGGCCGCTGAGCAGTTCTTC.